The entry that follows covers one TCR beta chain sequence. The assay was immunoSEQ multiplex PCR, and TCRdb's table has in-frame clones only and misses some. The table includes roughly 600,000 clones, about 98% detected once. As defined, naive CD8 cells were CD45RO-negative and positively selected for CCR7, with terminally differentiated effector memory CD45RA+ cells excluded. The data derive from a study of shared clonotypes between healthy human individuals. V was clipped by 8 bases and J by 1 base; unmatched bases: 4. Germline loops: CDR1 SNHLY, CDR2 FYNNEI. CDR3 length: 14 amino acids. This chain joins TRBV2 and TRBJ2-1; 8 bases are shared with TRBD2. The clonotype originates from a man aged 30 to 45 in good health. The sample taken for sequencing was naive CD8+ T cells sorted from blood. CDR3 coding DNA: TGTGCCAGCCCGGGACTAGATTCCTACAATGAGCAGTTCTTC. The encoded protein is CASPGLDSYNEQFF.